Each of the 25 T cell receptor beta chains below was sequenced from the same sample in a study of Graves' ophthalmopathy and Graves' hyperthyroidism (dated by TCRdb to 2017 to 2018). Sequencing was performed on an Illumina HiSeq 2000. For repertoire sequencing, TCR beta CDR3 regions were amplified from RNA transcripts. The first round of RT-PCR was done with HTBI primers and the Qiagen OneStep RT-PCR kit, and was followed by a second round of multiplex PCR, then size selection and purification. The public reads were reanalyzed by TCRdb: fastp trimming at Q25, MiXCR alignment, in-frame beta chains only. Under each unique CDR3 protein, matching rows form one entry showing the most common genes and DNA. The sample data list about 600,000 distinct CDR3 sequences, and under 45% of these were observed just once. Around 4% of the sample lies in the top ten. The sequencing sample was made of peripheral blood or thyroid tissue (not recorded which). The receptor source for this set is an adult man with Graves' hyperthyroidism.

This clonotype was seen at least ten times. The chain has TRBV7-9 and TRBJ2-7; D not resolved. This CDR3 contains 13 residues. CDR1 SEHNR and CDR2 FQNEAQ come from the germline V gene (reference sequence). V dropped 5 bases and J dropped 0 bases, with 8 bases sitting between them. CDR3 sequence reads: CASSPGNSYEQYF. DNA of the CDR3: TGTGCCAGCAGCCCCGGAAACTCCTACGAGCAGTACTTC.

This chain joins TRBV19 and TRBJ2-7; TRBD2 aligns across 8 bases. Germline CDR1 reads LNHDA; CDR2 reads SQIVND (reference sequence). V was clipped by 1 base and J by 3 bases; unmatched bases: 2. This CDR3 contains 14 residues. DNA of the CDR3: TGTGCCAGTAGTATAGTTGGGACTAGCTACGAGCAGTACTTC. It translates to CASSIVGTSYEQYF.

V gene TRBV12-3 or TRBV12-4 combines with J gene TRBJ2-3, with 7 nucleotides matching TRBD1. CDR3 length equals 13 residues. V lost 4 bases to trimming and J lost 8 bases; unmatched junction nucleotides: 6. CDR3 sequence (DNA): TGTGCCAGCAGTTCGACAGGGTGGAGTACGCAGTATTTT. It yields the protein CASSSTGWSTQYF.

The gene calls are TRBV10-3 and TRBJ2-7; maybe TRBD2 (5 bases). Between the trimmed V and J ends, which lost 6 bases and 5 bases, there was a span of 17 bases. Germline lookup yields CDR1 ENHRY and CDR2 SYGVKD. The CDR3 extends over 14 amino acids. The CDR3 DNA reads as TGTGCCATCAGACGAAAGCCCCATAGCGACGAGCAGTACTTC. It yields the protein CAIRRKPHSDEQYF.

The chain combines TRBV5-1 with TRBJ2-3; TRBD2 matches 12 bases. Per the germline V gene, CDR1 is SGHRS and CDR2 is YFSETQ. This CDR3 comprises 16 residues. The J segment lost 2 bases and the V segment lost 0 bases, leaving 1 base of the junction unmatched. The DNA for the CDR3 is TGCGCCAGCAGCTTGGGACTAGCGGGGGACACAGATACGCAGTATTTT. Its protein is CASSLGLAGDTDTQYF.

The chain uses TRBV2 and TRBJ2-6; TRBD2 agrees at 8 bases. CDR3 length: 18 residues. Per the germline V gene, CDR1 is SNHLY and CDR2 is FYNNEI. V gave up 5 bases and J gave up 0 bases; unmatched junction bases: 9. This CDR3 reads CASSLLASGRSGANVLTF. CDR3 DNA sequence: TGTGCCAGCAGTTTACTGGCTAGCGGGCGCTCTGGGGCCAACGTCCTGACTTTC.

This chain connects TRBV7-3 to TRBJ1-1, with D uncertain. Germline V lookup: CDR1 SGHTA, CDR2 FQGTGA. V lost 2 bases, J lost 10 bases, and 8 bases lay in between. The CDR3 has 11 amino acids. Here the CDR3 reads CASSLGEGAFF. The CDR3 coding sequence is TGTGCCAGCAGCTTAGGGGAGGGAGCTTTCTTT.

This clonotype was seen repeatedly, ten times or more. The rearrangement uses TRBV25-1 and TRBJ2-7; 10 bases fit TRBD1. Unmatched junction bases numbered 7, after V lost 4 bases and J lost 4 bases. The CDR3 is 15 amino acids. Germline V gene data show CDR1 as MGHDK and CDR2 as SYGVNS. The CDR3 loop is CASSAKGQGIYEQYF. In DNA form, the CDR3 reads TGTGCCAGCAGTGCAAAGGGACAGGGGATTTACGAGCAGTACTTC.

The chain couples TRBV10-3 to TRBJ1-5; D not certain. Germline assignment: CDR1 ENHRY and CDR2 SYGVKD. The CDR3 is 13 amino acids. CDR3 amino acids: CVNKGSLNQPQHF. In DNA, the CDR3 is TGTGTCAACAAGGGCTCCCTAAATCAGCCCCAGCATTTT.

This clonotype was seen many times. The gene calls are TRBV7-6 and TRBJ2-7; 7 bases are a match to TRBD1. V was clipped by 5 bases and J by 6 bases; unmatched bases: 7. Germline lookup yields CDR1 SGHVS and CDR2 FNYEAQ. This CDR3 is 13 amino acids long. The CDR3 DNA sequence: TGTGCCAGCAGCCCTGTGACAGGGTCCGAGCAGTACTTC. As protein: CASSPVTGSEQYF.

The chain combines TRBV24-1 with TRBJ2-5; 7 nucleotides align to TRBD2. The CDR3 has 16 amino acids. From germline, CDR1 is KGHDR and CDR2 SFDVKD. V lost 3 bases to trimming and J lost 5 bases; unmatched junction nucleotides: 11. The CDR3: CATSDLRSRGEETQYF. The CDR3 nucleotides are TGTGCCACCAGTGATCTCCGTTCCCGGGGGGAGGAGACCCAGTACTTC.

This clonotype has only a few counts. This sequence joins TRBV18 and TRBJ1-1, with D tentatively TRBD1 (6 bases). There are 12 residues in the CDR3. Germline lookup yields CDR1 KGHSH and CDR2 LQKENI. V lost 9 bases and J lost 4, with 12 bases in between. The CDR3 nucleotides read TGTGCCAGTCACGCAGGGGTCACTGAAGCTTTCTTT. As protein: CASHAGVTEAFF.

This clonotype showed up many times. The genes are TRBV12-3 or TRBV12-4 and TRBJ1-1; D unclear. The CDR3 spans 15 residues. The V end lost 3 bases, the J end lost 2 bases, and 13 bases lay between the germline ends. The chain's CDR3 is CASSFTGRLNTEAFF. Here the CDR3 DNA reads TGTGCCAGCAGTTTTACCGGACGTCTAAACACTGAAGCTTTCTTT.

The CDR3 protein is CSVEEGRYEQYF. The CDR3 nucleotides read TGCAGCGTTGAAGAGGGGAGGTACGAGCAGTACTTC. The rearrangement links TRBV29-1 to TRBJ2-7; possibly TRBD2 for D (6 bases). There are 12 residues in the CDR3. Trimming removed 0 bases from V and 4 bases from J, with 7 bases in between. In germline, CDR1 is SQVTM, CDR2 ANQGSEA.

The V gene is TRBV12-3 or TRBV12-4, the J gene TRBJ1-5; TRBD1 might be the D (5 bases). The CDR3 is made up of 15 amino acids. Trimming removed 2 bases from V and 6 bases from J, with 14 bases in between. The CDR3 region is CASSLNSAGLQPQHF. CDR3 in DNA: TGTGCCAGCAGTTTAAACTCTGCGGGACTTCAGCCCCAGCATTTT.

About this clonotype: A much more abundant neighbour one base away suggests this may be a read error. CDR3 nucleotide sequence: TGTGCCAGCAGTGCCTACCCCCGGGCAGGACACTACGAGCAGTACTTC. Translating gives CASSAYPRAGHYEQYF. The rearrangement links TRBV7-3 to TRBJ2-7, with D tentatively TRBD1 (5 bases). CDR3 length equals 16 residues. Germline V lookup: CDR1 SGHTA, CDR2 FQGTGA. With 6 bases removed from V and 3 bases from J, the gap between germline ends came to 21 bases.

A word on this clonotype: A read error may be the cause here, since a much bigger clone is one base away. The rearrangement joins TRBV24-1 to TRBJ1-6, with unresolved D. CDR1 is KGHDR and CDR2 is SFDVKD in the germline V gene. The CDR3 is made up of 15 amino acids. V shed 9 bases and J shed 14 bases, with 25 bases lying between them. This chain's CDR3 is CATDLWAPDGRALHF. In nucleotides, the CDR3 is TGTGCCACCGACCTGTGGGCGCCCGACGGGAGGGCCCTCCACTTT.

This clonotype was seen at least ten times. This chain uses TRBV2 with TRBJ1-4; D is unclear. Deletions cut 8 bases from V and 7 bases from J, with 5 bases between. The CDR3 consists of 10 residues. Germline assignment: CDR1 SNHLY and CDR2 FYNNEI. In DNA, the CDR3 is TGTGCCAGCCTTCTTGAAAAACTGTTTTTT. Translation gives CASLLEKLFF.

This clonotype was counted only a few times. The CDR3 region is CASSPSYGEKLETQYF. CDR3 DNA: TGTGCCAGCAGCCCTTCTTACGGAGAGAAATTAGAGACCCAGTACTTC. The chain combines TRBV6-5 with TRBJ2-5; D unclear. There are 16 residues in the CDR3. The V gene lost 6 bases and the J gene lost 4 bases, with 21 bases spanning the gap. Germline V gives CDR1 MNHEY, CDR2 SVGAGI.

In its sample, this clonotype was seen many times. The chain's CDR3 is CATSDSSPTTNEKLFF. CDR3 DNA sequence: TGTGCCACCAGTGATTCTTCGCCCACAACTAATGAAAAACTGTTTTTT. The V gene is TRBV24-1, the J gene TRBJ1-4; no definite D call. Trimming pared 2 bases from V and 0 bases from J, leaving 9 bases between. The CDR3 is 16 residues long. Germline CDR1 KGHDR, CDR2 SFDVKD.

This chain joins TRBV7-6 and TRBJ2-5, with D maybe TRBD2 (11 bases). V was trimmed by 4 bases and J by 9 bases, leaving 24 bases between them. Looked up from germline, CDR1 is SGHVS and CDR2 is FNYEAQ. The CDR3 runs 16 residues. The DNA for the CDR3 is TGTGCCAGCAGCTCAAGACTAGCGGGACAGGGGATGGCCCAGTACTTC. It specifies CASSSRLAGQGMAQYF.

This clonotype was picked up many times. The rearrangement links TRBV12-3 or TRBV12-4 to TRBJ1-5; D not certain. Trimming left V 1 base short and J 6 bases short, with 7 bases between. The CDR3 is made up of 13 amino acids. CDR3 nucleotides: TGTGCCAGCAGTTTAGATTGGGGTCAGCCCCAGCATTTT. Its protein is CASSLDWGQPQHF.

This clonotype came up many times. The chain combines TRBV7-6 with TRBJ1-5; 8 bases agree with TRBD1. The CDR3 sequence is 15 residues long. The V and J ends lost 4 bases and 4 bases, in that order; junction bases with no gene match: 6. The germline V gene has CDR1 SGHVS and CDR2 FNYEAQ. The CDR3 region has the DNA TGTGCCAGCAGCTCCGCCGGGACAGGAAATCAGCCCCAGCATTTT. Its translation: CASSSAGTGNQPQHF.

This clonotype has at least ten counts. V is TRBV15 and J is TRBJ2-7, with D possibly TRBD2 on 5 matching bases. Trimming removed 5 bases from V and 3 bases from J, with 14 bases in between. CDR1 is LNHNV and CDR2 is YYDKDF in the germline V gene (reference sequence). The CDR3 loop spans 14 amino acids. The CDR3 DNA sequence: TGTGCCACCAGCTTACCAAATCGGGGCTACGAGCAGTACTTC. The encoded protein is CATSLPNRGYEQYF.

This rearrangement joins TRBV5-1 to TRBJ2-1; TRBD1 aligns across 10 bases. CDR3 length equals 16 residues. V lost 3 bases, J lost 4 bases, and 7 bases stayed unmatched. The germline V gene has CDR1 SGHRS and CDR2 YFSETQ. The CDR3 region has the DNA TGCGCCAGCAGCTCACTTACGGGACAGGGGTACAATGAGCAGTTCTTC. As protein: CASSSLTGQGYNEQFF.